This TCR beta chain was found in a study of radiotherapy plus CTLA-4 blockade in lung cancer. The data were produced by immunoSEQ multiplex PCR, yet TCRdb's version contains in-frame clones alone and is incomplete. The sample includes around 85,000 clones, approximately 83% of them seen just once. This CDR3 is 13 amino acids long. CDR1 and CDR2 from the germline V gene are MDHEN and SYDVKM. V was trimmed by 5 bases and J by 6 bases, leaving 13 bases between them. The sequence was collected from a human donor with non-small cell lung cancer who had a partial response to radiotherapy plus ipilimumab. The chain couples TRBV28 to TRBJ1-1; tentative D call: TRBD1 (6 bases). Here the sequenced sample was peripheral blood, taken from a patient treated with radiotherapy plus ipilimumab. The CDR3 loop is CASSTGTVAEAFF. DNA of the CDR3: TGTGCCAGCAGTACAGGGACCGTTGCTGAAGCTTTCTTT.